The clone carrying this TCR beta chain has ten or more counts. The antigen remains unidentified. These data are taken from a study of CD8 T cells in ankylosing spondylitis. Libraries of TCR beta came from quantitative 5'-RACE with molecular barcodes. TCRdb ran MiXCR on the 5' RACE reads and lists one entry per CDR3 protein. The sample lists around 230,000 distinct CDR3 sequences, roughly 8% occurring once. Regarding the study as a whole: A motif in TCR beta, a set of eight highly homologous variants, appeared characteristic of ankylosing spondylitis blood. Clones linked to disease were reported to show significant enrichment in matched ankylosing spondylitis synovial fluid. Before this, some motif variants had been reported in reactive arthritis synovial fluid and blood.

Germline V CDR1 and CDR2: MNHNS, SASEGT. The CDR3 runs 14 residues. Trimming removed 6 bases at V and 0 bases at J, with 9 bases between. The genes are TRBV6-1 and TRBJ2-1; D not certain. The specimen was blood, either unsorted or a sorted T cell fraction (not recorded which). This sequence originates from a female donor with ankylosing spondylitis or in good health (not recorded which). CDR3 protein: CASRGAPSYNEQFF. CDR3 bases: TGTGCCAGCAGGGGCGCCCCCTCCTACAATGAGCAGTTCTTC.